This T cell receptor (beta chain) was sequenced for a study of blood T cell repertoires in COVID-19. Study in general: Donors in the United States, Italy and Spain gave samples during acute or convalescent COVID-19. PBMCs, B-cell-depleted T cells, or T cells provided the cDNA or gDNA that made up the material.

Methods used by the authors: By means of reference gene primer amplification, nucleated cell counts were estimated. The data were produced by immunoSEQ multiplex PCR, yet TCRdb's version contains in-frame clones alone and is incomplete. That table furnishes V, J and clone size, whereas the DNA furnished D and trimming. The sample holds under 400,000 clones, around nine tenths seen once. Seattle's enrolled individuals joined amid active infection and were then monitored longitudinally. Germline loops: CDR1 LGHDT, CDR2 YNNKEL (reference sequence). This CDR3 has 18 residues. V lost 8 bases to trimming and J lost 0 bases, with 23 bases between them.

Sequencing input: peripheral blood. The origin of this receptor is a woman aged 55-69 years with COVID-19, enrolled during active disease. The V and J genes are TRBV3-1 (or the pseudogene TRBV3-2) and TRBJ1-5; D perhaps matches TRBD1 (5 bases). CDR3 in DNA: TGTGCCAGCCACAAATCAGTGACAGCGAAATATAGCAATCAGCCCCAGCATTTT. This codes for CASHKSVTAKYSNQPQHF.